This TCR beta chain emerged from a study of blood T cell repertoires in COVID-19. Study information: COVID-19 samples collected from the United States, Italy and Spain covered acute and convalescent phases.

Clones were read by immunoSEQ multiplex PCR, and TCRdb kept only the in-frame ones, dropping some. In the table there are approximately 330,000 clones, 87% of which are singletons. Trimming removed 1 base from V and 1 base from J, with 16 bases in between. The CDR3 loop spans 17 amino acids. Germline CDR1 is SEHNR and CDR2 is FQNEAQ (reference sequence). This rearrangement joins TRBV7-9 to TRBJ1-1; no reliable D call. What was sequenced was peripheral blood. The sequence was collected from a man younger than 45 with COVID-19, enrolled during active disease. The CDR3 nucleotides read TGTGCCAGCAGCTTAGGGCAGAGCCTAGAAGCGAACACTGAAGCTTTCTTT. Translation gives CASSLGQSLEANTEAFF.